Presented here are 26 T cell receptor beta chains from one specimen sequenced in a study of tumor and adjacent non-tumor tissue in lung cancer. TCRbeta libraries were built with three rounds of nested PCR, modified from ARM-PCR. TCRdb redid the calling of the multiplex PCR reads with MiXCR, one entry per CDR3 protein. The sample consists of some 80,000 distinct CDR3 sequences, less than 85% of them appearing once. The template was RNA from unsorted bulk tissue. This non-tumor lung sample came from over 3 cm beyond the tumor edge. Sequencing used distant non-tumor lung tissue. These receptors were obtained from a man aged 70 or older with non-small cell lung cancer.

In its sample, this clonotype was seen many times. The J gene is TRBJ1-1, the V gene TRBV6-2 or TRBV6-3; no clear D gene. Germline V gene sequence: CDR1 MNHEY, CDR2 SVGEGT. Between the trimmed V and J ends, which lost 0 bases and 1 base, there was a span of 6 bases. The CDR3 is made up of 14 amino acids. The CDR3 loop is CASSYSMANTEAFF. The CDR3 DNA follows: TGTGCCAGCAGTTACTCTATGGCGAACACTGAAGCTTTCTTT.

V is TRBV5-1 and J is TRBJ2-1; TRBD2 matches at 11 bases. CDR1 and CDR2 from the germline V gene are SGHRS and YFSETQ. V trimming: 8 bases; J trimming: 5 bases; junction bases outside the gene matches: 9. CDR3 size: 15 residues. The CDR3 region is CASSTGLAVNNEQFF. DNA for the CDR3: TGCGCCAGTAGCACGGGACTAGCGGTGAACAATGAGCAGTTCTTC.

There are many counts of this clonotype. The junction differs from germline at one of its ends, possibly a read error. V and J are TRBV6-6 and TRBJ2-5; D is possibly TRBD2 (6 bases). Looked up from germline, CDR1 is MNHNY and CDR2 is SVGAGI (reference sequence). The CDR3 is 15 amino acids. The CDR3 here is CASSHLLREQETQYF. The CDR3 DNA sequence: TGTGCCAGCAGTCACCTTTTGCGGGAACAAGAGACACAGTACTTC.

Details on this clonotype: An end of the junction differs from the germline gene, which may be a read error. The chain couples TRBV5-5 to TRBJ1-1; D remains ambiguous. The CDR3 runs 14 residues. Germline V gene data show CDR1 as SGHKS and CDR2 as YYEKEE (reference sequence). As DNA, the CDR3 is TGTGCCAGCAGCTCTTTTAGGGTGAACATTGAAGCTTTCTTT. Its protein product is CASSSFRVNIEAFF. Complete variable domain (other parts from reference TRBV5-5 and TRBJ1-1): DAGVTQSPTHLIKTRGQQVTLRCSPISGHKSVSWYQQVLGQGPQFIFQYYEKEERGRGNFPDRFSARQFPNYSSELNVNALLLGDSALYLCASSSFRVNIEAFFGQGTRLTVV.

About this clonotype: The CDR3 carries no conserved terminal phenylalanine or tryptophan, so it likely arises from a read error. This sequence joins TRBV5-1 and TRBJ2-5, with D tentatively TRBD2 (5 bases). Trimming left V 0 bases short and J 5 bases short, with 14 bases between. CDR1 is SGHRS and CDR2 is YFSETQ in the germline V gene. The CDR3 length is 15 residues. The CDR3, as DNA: TGCGCCAGCAGCTTGGCCTGGGGAGAGCAGGAGACCCAGTACTTA. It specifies CASSLAWGEQETQYL.

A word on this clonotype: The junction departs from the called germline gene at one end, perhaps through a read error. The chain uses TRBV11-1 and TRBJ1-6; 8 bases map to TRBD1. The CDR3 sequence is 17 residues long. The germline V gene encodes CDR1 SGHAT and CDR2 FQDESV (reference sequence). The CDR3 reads CASSSNRGTGSNSPLHF. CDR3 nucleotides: TGTGCCAGCAGTTCCAATCGCGGGACAGGCTCCAATTCACCCCTTCATTTT. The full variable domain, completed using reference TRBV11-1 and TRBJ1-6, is EAEVAQSPRYKITEKSQAVAFWCDPISGHATLYWYRQILGQGPELLVQFQDESVVDDSQLPKDRFSAERLKGVDSTLKIQPAELGDSAMYLCASSSNRGTGSNSPLHFGNGTRLTVT.

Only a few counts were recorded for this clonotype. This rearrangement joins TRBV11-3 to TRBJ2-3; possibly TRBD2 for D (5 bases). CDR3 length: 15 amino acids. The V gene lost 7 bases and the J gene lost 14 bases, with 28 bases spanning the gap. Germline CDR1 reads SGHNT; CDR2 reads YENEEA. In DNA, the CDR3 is TGTGCCAGCACCCGTCGGGAAGTATGCACAGATATGCGGTATTTT. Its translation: CASTRREVCTDMRYF. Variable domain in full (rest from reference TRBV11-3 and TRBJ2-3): EAGVVQSPRYKIIEKKQPVAFWCNPISGHNTLYWYLQNLGQGPELLIRYENEEAVDDSQLPKDRFSAERLKGVDSTLKIQPAELGDSAVYLCASTRREVCTDMRYFGPGTRLTVL.

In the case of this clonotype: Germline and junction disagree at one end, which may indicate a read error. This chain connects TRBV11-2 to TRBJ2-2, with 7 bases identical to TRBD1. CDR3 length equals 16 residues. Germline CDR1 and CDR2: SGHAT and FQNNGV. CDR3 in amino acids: CAGSLVDTGVAGELYF. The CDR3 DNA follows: TGTGCCGGCAGCTTAGTGGACACAGGGGTTGCCGGAGAGCTGTATTTT.

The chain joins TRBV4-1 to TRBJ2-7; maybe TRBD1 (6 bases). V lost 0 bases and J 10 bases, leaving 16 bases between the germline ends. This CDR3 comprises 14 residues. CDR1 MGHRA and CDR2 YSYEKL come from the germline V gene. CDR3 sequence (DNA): TGCGCCAGCAGCCAAGAACGAGGGGGTCCCGAACAGTACTTC. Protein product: CASSQERGGPEQYF.

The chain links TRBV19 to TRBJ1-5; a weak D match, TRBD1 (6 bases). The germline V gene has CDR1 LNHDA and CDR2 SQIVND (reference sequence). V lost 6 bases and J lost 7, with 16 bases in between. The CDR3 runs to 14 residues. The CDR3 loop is CASRWATGGQPQHF. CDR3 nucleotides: TGTGCCAGTAGATGGGCGACCGGGGGCCAGCCCCAGCATTTT.

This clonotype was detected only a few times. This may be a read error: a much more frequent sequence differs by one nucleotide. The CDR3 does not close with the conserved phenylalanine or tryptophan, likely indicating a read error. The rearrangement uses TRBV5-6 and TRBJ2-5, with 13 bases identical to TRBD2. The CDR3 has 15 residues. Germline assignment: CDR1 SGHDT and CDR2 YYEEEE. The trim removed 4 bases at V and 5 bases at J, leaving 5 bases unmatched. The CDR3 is CASSPGLAGTETQYL. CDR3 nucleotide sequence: TGTGCCAGCAGCCCGGGACTAGCGGGAACTGAGACCCAGTACCTC.

The CDR3 region has the DNA TGTGCTAACAGCATACACGGGGGGGCTGACGGGGAGCTGTTTTTT. It translates to CANSIHGGADGELFF. This rearrangement joins TRBV11-2 to TRBJ2-2; TRBD2 agrees at 8 bases. Germline V gene data show CDR1 as SGHAT and CDR2 as FQNNGV. CDR3 size: 15 residues.

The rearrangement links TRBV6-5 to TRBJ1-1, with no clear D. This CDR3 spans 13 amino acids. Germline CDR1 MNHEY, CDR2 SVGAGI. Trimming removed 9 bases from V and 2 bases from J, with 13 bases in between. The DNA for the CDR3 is TGTGCCAGAAAGGGAGAGGTTAACACTGAAGCTTTCTTT. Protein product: CARKGEVNTEAFF.

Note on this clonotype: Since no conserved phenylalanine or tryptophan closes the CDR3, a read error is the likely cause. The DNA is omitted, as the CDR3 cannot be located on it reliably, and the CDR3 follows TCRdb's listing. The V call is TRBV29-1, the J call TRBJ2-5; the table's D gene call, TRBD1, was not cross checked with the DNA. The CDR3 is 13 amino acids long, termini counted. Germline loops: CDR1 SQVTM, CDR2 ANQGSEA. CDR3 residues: CSVADRIQDTHYS.

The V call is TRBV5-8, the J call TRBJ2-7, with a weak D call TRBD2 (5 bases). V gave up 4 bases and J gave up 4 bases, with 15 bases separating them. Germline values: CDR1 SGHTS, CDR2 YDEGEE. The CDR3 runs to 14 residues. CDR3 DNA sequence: TGTGCCAGCAGCCCGGGGAGTTCCCCATACGAGCAGTACTTC. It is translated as CASSPGSSPYEQYF. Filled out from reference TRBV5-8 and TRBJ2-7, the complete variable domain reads EAGVTQSPTHLIKTRGQQATLRCSPISGHTSVYWYQQALGLGLQFLLWYDEGEERNRGNFPPRFSGRQFPNYSSELNVNALELEDSALYLCASSPGSSPYEQYFGPGTRLTVT.

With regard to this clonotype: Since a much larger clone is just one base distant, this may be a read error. CDR3 sequence reads: CSARGRRESNQPQYF. For the CDR3, the DNA is TGCAGTGCTAGAGGTCGGAGGGAGAGCAATCAGCCCCAGTATTTT. The chain is built from TRBV20-1 and TRBJ1-5, with D possibly being TRBD2 (6 bases). The last part of the DNA fits TRBJ2-3 better; the J call may be wrong. In germline, CDR1 is DFQATT, CDR2 SNEGSKA (reference sequence). CDR3 length: 15 amino acids.

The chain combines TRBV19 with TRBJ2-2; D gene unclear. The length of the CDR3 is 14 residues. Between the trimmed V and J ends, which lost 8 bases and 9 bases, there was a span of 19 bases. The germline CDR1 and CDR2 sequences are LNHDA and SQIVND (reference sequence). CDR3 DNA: TGTGCCAGTCAGAAAACCAGAGAGCTCAGGGAGCTGTTTTTT. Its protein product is CASQKTRELRELFF.

CDR3 nucleotide sequence: TGTGCCAGCAGCTTTGAACGCCACCACAAAGTGCAGTTCTTC. Encoded protein: CASSFERHHKVQFF. V usage is TRBV5-6 and J usage is TRBJ2-1; D ambiguous. The CDR3 extends over 14 amino acids. Per germline, CDR1 SGHDT and CDR2 YYEEEE. Between the trimmed V and J ends, which lost 2 bases and 12 bases, there was a span of 18 bases.

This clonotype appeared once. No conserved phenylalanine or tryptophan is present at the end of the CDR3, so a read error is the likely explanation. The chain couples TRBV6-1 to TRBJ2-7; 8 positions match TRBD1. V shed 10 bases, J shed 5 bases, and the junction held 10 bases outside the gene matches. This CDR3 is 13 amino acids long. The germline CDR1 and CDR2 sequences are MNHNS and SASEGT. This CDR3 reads CAIIGTGLNEQYL. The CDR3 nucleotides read TGTGCCATCATCGGGACAGGCTTGAACGAGCAGTACTTA.

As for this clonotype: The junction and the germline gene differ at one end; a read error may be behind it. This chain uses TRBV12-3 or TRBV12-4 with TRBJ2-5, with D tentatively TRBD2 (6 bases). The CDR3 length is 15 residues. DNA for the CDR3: TGTGTCAGCAGCGGGCTAGTAGGAGTGGTGGAGACCCAGTACTTC. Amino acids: CVSSGLVGVVETQYF.

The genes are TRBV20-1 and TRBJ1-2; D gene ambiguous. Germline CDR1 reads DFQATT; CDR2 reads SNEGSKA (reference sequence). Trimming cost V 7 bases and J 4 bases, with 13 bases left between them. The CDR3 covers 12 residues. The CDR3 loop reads CSGANLGYGYTF. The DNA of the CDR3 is TGCAGTGGGGCCAACTTAGGCTATGGCTACACCTTC.

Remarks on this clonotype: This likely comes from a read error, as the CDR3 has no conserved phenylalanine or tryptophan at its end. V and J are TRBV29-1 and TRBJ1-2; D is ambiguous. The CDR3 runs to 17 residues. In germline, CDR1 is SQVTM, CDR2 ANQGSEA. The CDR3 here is CSVEEYVQDHTNYDYTS. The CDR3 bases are TGCAGCGTTGAAGAGTACGTTCAGGACCATACTAACTATGACTACACCTCC.

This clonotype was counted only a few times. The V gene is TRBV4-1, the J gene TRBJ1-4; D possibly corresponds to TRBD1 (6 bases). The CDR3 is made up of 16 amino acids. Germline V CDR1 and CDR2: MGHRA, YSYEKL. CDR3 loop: CGSSQIRGQGSEKLFF. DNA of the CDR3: TGCGGCAGTAGCCAGATACGGGGGCAGGGGAGCGAAAAACTGTTTTTT.

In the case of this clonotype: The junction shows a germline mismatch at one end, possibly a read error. The CDR3 region has the DNA TGTGCCAGCAGCCAAGGACCATATGGCTATACCTTC. Amino acid sequence: CASSQGPYGYTF. The chain has TRBV11-2 and TRBJ1-2; no reliable D call. From germline, CDR1 is SGHAT and CDR2 FQNNGV. The CDR3 runs 12 residues.

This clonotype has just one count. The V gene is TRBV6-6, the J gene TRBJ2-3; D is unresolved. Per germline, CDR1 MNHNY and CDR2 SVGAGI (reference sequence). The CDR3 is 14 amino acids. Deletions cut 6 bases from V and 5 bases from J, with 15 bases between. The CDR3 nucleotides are TGTGCCAGCAGCCTATGTAGTGAGGTAGATACGCAGTATTTT. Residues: CASSLCSEVDTQYF.

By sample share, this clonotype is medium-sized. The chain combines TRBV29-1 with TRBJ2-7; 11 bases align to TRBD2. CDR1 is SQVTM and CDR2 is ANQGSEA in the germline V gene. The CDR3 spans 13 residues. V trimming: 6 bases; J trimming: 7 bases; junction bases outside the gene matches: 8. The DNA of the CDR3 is TGCAGCGTCGGGACTAGCGGAGCCGGGGAGCAGTACTTC. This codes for CSVGTSGAGEQYF.